Presented here are 22 T cell receptor beta chains from one specimen sequenced in a study of T cells after yellow fever vaccination. TCRdb reprocessed the 5' RACE reads with MiXCR, giving one entry per CDR3 protein. This repertoire shows more than 300,000 distinct CDR3 sequences, roughly 7% found once; its top ten account for about a sixth. The sequencing here drew on PBMCs, taken about 41 days after the first yellow fever vaccination. The source of these receptors is a young man who received the YFV17D yellow fever vaccine.

The DNA for the CDR3 is TGTGCCAGCAGTTATGAAAACTCTGGAAACACCATATATTTT. Its protein is CASSYENSGNTIYF. This sequence joins TRBV6-5 and TRBJ1-3, with D uncertain. Trimming shortened V by 3 bases and J by 0 bases, and 6 bases separated the two germline ends. From germline, CDR1 is MNHEY and CDR2 SVGAGI. This CDR3 has 14 amino acids.

There are many counts of this clonotype. The rearrangement joins TRBV7-2 to TRBJ2-1; tentatively, D is TRBD2 (5 bases). This CDR3 is 16 amino acids long. V lost 5 bases to trimming and J lost 3 bases, with 17 bases between them. Per the germline V gene, CDR1 is SGHTA and CDR2 is FQGNSA. In nucleotides, the CDR3 is TGTGCCAGCAGCCCACGGACTGTAATGAGCTACAATGAGCAGTTCTTC. Translation: CASSPRTVMSYNEQFF.

This clonotype was seen a few times. The rearrangement uses TRBV5-1 and TRBJ2-1; 7 positions agree with TRBD1. CDR3 size: 16 residues. J gave up 0 bases and V 0 bases, and 3 bases lay outside the gene matches. Germline V CDR1 and CDR2: SGHRS, YFSETQ. The DNA for the CDR3 is TGCGCCAGCAGCTTGGGACAGGGCAGCTCCTACAATGAGCAGTTCTTC. Translating it yields CASSLGQGSSYNEQFF.

The chain has TRBV10-3 and TRBJ2-3, with D perhaps matching TRBD1 (6 bases). This CDR3 region has 15 residues. The V gene lost 6 bases and the J gene lost 1 base, with 14 bases spanning the gap. Germline V CDR1 and CDR2: ENHRY, SYGVKD. The CDR3 loop reads CAIRAGVSRTDTQYF. CDR3 nucleotides: TGTGCCATCAGAGCAGGGGTGTCTCGCACAGATACGCAGTATTTT.

V gene TRBV7-9 combines with J gene TRBJ2-3; the D is unclear. CDR3 length equals 12 residues. The germline gives CDR1 SEHNR, CDR2 FQNEAQ (reference sequence). The V end was cut by 5 bases, the J end by 6 bases, with 9 bases between. The CDR3 DNA follows: TGTGCCAGCAGCACGATGAGGGATACGCAGTATTTT. Its protein product is CASSTMRDTQYF.

This clonotype was observed a few times. The genes are TRBV3-1 and TRBJ1-2; D unclear. This CDR3 is built from 15 residues. V was shortened by 6 bases and J by 4 bases, with 18 bases between the two germline ends. From germline, CDR1 is LGHDT and CDR2 YNNKEL (reference sequence). CDR3 coding DNA: TGTGCCAGCAGTTCTAACCCCGGTGACGGCTATGGCTACACCTTC. As protein: CASSSNPGDGYGYTF.

This clonotype was detected a few times. The chain combines TRBV2 with TRBJ1-1; D gene unclear. Germline values: CDR1 SNHLY, CDR2 FYNNEI. The CDR3 is 14 residues long. V gave up 2 bases and J gave up 1 base, with 8 bases separating them. CDR3 sequence (DNA): TGTGCCAGCAGTGAACGTGGAGCGAACACTGAAGCTTTCTTT. Residues: CASSERGANTEAFF.

The sample holds many counts of this clonotype. The rearrangement links TRBV11-3 to TRBJ2-1, with TRBD1 as a possible D gene (5 bases). Germline V gene lookup returns CDR1 SGHNT and CDR2 YENEEA. CDR3 size: 16 residues. Trimming removed 8 bases at V and 5 bases at J, with 22 bases between. The CDR3 DNA reads TGTGCCAGCGGGGCCACCGTCTCAACCCACAACAATGAGCAGTTCTTC. Protein: CASGATVSTHNNEQFF.

Many counts were recorded for this clonotype. This chain joins TRBV15 and TRBJ1-4; 7 bases are shared with TRBD1. V lost 0 bases to trimming and J lost 7 bases; unmatched junction nucleotides: 5. Germline CDR1 and CDR2: LNHNV and YYDKDF (reference sequence). This CDR3 is built from 15 residues. The CDR3 reads CATSRDQGVGEKLFF. CDR3 nucleotides: TGTGCCACCAGCAGAGATCAGGGGGTGGGTGAAAAACTGTTTTTT.

A few counts support this clonotype. The chain's CDR3 is CASSGDGTGAYGYTF. The CDR3 coding sequence is TGTGCCAGCAGCGGTGACGGGACAGGGGCCTATGGCTACACCTTC. The J gene is TRBJ1-2, the V gene TRBV9, with 10 bases that match TRBD1. Trimming took 3 bases from V and 4 from J; bases not matched to a gene: 6. CDR1 is SGDLS, CDR2 YYNGEE, per germline. The CDR3 has 15 residues.

This clonotype was seen repeatedly, ten times or more. This chain links TRBV24-1 with TRBJ2-5, with 7 bases matching TRBD1. The CDR3 has 15 amino acids. The J segment lost 4 bases and the V segment lost 1 base, leaving 5 bases of the junction unmatched. The germline CDR1 and CDR2 sequences are KGHDR and SFDVKD. CDR3 in DNA: TGTGCCACCAGTGATTTTAGGGGGCCGGGAGAGACCCAGTACTTC. It yields the protein CATSDFRGPGETQYF.

The chain employs TRBV19 and TRBJ1-2, with D perhaps matching TRBD1 (5 bases). Trimming removed 5 bases from V and 10 bases from J, with 17 bases in between. Germline V gene lookup returns CDR1 LNHDA and CDR2 SQIVND (reference sequence). The CDR3 totals 13 residues. The CDR3 loop reads CASSPTGTIDYTF. CDR3 in DNA: TGTGCCAGTAGTCCCACCGGGACGATCGACTACACCTTC.

This clonotype has just a few counts. CDR3 sequence (DNA): TGTGCCAGCAGCACGAGGACATTGAACACTGAAGCTTTCTTT. Protein: CASSTRTLNTEAFF. The chain is built from TRBV7-2 and TRBJ1-1; possibly TRBD1 for D (5 bases). The V end lost 5 bases, the J end lost 0 bases, and 10 bases lay between the germline ends. The CDR3 is 14 residues long. Per germline, CDR1 SGHTA and CDR2 FQGNSA. The full variable domain, completed using reference TRBV7-2 and TRBJ1-1, is GAGVSQSPSNKVTEKGKDVELRCDPISGHTALYWYRQSLGQGLEFLIYFQGNSAPDKSGLPSDRFSAERTGGSVSTLTIQRTQQEDSAVYLCASSTRTLNTEAFFGQGTRLTVV.

The V gene is TRBV20-1, the J gene TRBJ2-2; TRBD1 matches 8 bases. Germline CDR1 is DFQATT and CDR2 is SNEGSKA (reference sequence). This CDR3 has 15 amino acids. The J segment lost 5 bases and the V segment lost 6 bases, leaving 11 bases of the junction unmatched. CDR3 loop: CSARPFNRGTGELFF. The CDR3 bases are TGCAGTGCACGCCCTTTTAACAGGGGGACCGGGGAGCTGTTTTTT.

This clonotype showed up just a few times. V is TRBV2 and J is TRBJ1-5; D is possibly TRBD1 (5 bases). The CDR3 consists of 16 residues. V gave up 7 bases and J gave up 0 bases, with 16 bases separating them. From germline, CDR1 is SNHLY and CDR2 FYNNEI. CDR3 nucleotides: TGTGCCAGCACGAATCAGGGAGCGGGTAGCAATCAGCCCCAGCATTTT. This codes for CASTNQGAGSNQPQHF.

This clonotype was seen a few times. V is TRBV4-1 and J is TRBJ2-7, with D unresolved. CDR3 length: 15 amino acids. From germline, CDR1 is MGHRA and CDR2 YSYEKL. V lost 0 bases to trimming and J lost 2 bases, with 11 bases between them. DNA of the CDR3: TGCGCCAGCAGCCAAGATCCCCACGGTCCCTACGAGCAGTACGTC. Translated, it gives CASSQDPHGPYEQYV.

This chain links TRBV5-6 with TRBJ2-3; D is possibly TRBD2 (7 bases). Germline loops: CDR1 SGHDT, CDR2 YYEEEE. The CDR3 extends over 14 amino acids. Trimming took 3 bases from V and 3 from J, leaving 11 bases between them. CDR3 loop: CASSSGGRTDTQYF. As DNA, the CDR3 is TGTGCCAGCAGCTCGGGGGGCCGTACAGATACGCAGTATTTT.

The chain links TRBV7-7 to TRBJ2-7; the D gene is possibly TRBD1 (6 bases). The germline gives CDR1 SSHAT, CDR2 FNYEAQ (reference sequence). This CDR3 comprises 13 residues. In nucleotides, the CDR3 is TGTGCTAGCAGTTCCGCACAGGGATGGGAGCAGTACGTC. It is translated as CASSSAQGWEQYV.

This clonotype was detected a few times. This chain uses TRBV7-6 with TRBJ1-4, with 9 bases identical to TRBD1. CDR3 size: 15 residues. CDR1 is SGHVS, CDR2 FNYEAQ, per germline. After removal of 5 bases from V and 6 bases from J, the junction contained 7 bases not matched to a gene. The CDR3 nucleotides read TGTGCCAGCAGCCTATCGAGGGACAGGGATGAAAAACTGTTTTTT. This encodes CASSLSRDRDEKLFF.

This chain joins TRBV10-3 and TRBJ2-7, with D tentatively TRBD1 or TRBD2 (6 bases each). The CDR3 is 16 amino acids. Germline-derived CDR1 and CDR2 are ENHRY and SYGVKD. V was cut by 2 bases and J by 5 bases, with 19 bases left in between. The CDR3 sequence is CAISEPAPGAFHEQYV. CDR3 bases: TGTGCCATCAGTGAGCCCGCCCCGGGGGCCTTCCACGAGCAGTACGTC.

On this clonotype itself: A much more abundant neighbour one base away suggests this may be a read error. V and J are TRBV7-2 and TRBJ2-2, with 8 positions matching TRBD1. Trimming took 5 bases from V and 3 from J; bases not matched to a gene: 5. CDR3 length: 15 residues. Germline CDR1 reads SGHTA; CDR2 reads FQGNSA. DNA of the CDR3: TGTGCCAGCAGCCCCAGACAGGGGTACACCGGGGAGCTGTTTTTT. This gives the protein CASSPRQGYTGELFF.

This clonotype showed up many times. The CDR3 coding sequence is TGTGCCAGCAGCTTAAGGCGAGAGACCCAGTACTTC. Its translation is CASSLRRETQYF. The chain has TRBV7-2 and TRBJ2-5; no clear D. V was clipped by 2 bases and J by 4 bases, with 5 bases between them. Germline V gives CDR1 SGHTA, CDR2 FQGNSA. CDR3 length equals 12 residues.